A selection of T cell receptor beta chains follows, all from one sample in a study of T cell responses to AZD1222 COVID-19 vaccine. The table came from immunoSEQ multiplex PCR; TCRdb's copy has only in-frame clones and leaves some out. The sample records 100,000 or so clones, more than 85% being singletons. This material consisted of peripheral blood, taken on day 0 of AZD1222 vaccination. The receptors here all came from an adult in good health. The CDR3 runs from the conserved cysteine through the conserved F or W. A D gene is named only where the DNA matches it firmly. For some rows the clone size is stated as once, few or many, or as a class when expanded; others skip it.

V	size	D	J	CDR3	DNA
TRBV5-4	.	TRBD1	TRBJ2-1	CASSSRTGNNEQFF	TGTGCCAGCAGCTCTCGGACAGGGAACAATGAGCAGTTCTTC
TRBV28	once	TRBD1	TRBJ1-2	CASSRQGSYGYTF	TGTGCCAGCAGTAGACAGGGATCCTATGGCTACACCTTC
TRBV9	once	.	TRBJ2-3	CASSVGYSGLSTDTQYF	TGTGCCAGCAGCGTAGGTTATTCGGGGTTAAGCACAGATACGCAGTATTTT
TRBV11-2	.	TRBD1	TRBJ1-1	CASSYTGGLVLEAFF	TGTGCCAGCAGCTACACAGGGGGCTTGGTATTGGAAGCTTTCTTT
TRBV30	.	.	TRBJ1-5	CAWSVRVGQGSNQPQHF	TGTGCCTGGAGTGTACGGGTTGGGCAGGGGAGCAATCAGCCCCAGCATTTT
TRBV4-3	.	TRBD1	TRBJ2-3	CASSQGTGSTDTQYF	TGCGCCAGCAGCCAAGGGACAGGGAGCACAGATACGCAGTATTTT
TRBV9	.	TRBD2	TRBJ2-7	CASSVGAGATYEQYF	TGTGCCAGCAGCGTAGGGGCGGGAGCGACCTACGAGCAGTACTTC
TRBV6-1	.	.	TRBJ1-3	CASSETGHSGNTIYF	TGTGCCAGCAGTGAAACAGGACACTCTGGAAACACCATATATTTT
TRBV5-1	.	TRBD1	TRBJ2-7	CASSSGTGRTRSYEQYF	TGCGCCAGCAGCTCCGGGACAGGGAGGACGAGGTCCTACGAGCAGTACTTC
TRBV12-3/TRBV12-4	once	.	TRBJ1-1	CASTPFIRTEAFF	TGTGCCAGCACCCCTTTTATTCGCACTGAAGCTTTCTTT
TRBV9	.	.	TRBJ2-1	CASSVGTSTYNEQFF	TGTGCCAGCAGCGTCGGGACCTCGACCTACAATGAGCAGTTCTTC
TRBV7-2	.	TRBD1	TRBJ2-7	CASSPRAPGQGAYEQYF	TGTGCCAGCAGCCCTAGGGCCCCGGGACAGGGGGCCTACGAGCAGTACTTC
TRBV12-3/TRBV12-4	.	.	TRBJ2-5	CATSGTKETQYF	TGTGCCACCTCCGGGACGAAAGAGACCCAGTACTTC
TRBV7-2	once	.	TRBJ1-1	CASSTTPGDTEAFF	TGTGCCAGCAGCACGACTCCGGGGGACACTGAAGCTTTCTTT
TRBV30	few	.	TRBJ1-6	CAWSVGVVGGSPLHF	TGTGCCTGGAGTGTAGGGGTTGTAGGGGGTTCACCCCTCCACTTT
TRBV5-6	.	.	TRBJ1-6	CASSLAREGNNSPLHF	TGTGCCAGCAGCTTGGCGAGGGAGGGTAATAATTCACCCCTCCACTTT
TRBV6-5	few	.	TRBJ2-7	CASSYSRGRAGEQYF	TGTGCCAGCAGTTACTCGAGGGGGAGGGCTGGCGAGCAGTACTTC
TRBV11-3	.	TRBD1	TRBJ2-2	CASSLAVTGGSGANTGELFF	TGTGCCAGCAGCTTAGCGGTGACAGGGGGCAGTGGCGCGAACACCGGGGAGCTGTTTTTT
TRBV7-2	.	.	TRBJ1-3	CASSLTDSGNTIYF	TGTGCCAGCAGCTTAACGGACTCTGGAAACACCATATATTTT
TRBV11-2	.	.	TRBJ2-2	CASSPLGGELFF	TGTGCCAGCAGCCCCTTGGGCGGGGAGCTGTTTTTT
TRBV7-9	.	TRBD1	TRBJ1-4	CASSPWGQSATNEKLFF	TGTGCCAGCAGCCCTTGGGGACAGTCGGCAACTAATGAAAAACTGTTTTTT
TRBV19	.	TRBD1	TRBJ1-5	CASSIVLSAGQLNQPQHF	TGTGCCAGTAGTATAGTCTTAAGCGCGGGACAGCTGAATCAGCCCCAGCATTTT
TRBV28	.	TRBD1	TRBJ2-7	CASSPLGTVYYEQYF	TGTGCCAGCAGTCCCCTAGGGACAGTCTACTACGAGCAGTACTTC
TRBV7-2	.	.	TRBJ1-1	CASSTHGPTEAFF	TGTGCCAGCAGCACCCACGGTCCCACTGAAGCTTTCTTT
TRBV28	few	.	TRBJ2-7	CASSVDSANYEQYF	TGTGCCAGCAGTGTGGACAGCGCTAACTACGAGCAGTACTTC
TRBV4-3	.	.	TRBJ1-6	CASSHESTGNSPLHF	TGCGCCAGCAGCCACGAAAGTACAGGGAATTCACCCCTCCACTTT
TRBV19	.	TRBD1	TRBJ1-5	CATSDRGHQPQHF	TGTGCCACCTCCGACAGGGGTCATCAGCCCCAGCATTTT
TRBV6-2/TRBV6-3	.	.	TRBJ2-3	CASSNTRDTQYF	TGTGCCAGCAGTAATACTCGGGATACGCAGTATTTT
TRBV12-1	.	.	TRBJ1-2	CASSNAPEEGANYGYTF	TGTGCCAGCAGCAATGCGCCAGAGGAGGGGGCAAACTATGGCTACACCTTC
TRBV19	.	.	TRBJ1-1	CASRMTANTEAFF	TGTGCCAGTAGGATGACTGCGAACACTGAAGCTTTCTTT
TRBV11-3	.	.	TRBJ2-3	CASSLGPDGGLETDTQYF	TGTGCCAGCAGCTTAGGCCCGGACGGGGGCTTGGAGACAGATACGCAGTATTTT
TRBV7-2	.	.	TRBJ1-2	CASSYTGTTNYGYTF	TGTGCCAGCAGCTACACCGGGACTACTAACTATGGCTACACCTTC
TRBV9	.	TRBD2	TRBJ2-5	CASSVEISGGETQYF	TGTGCCAGCAGCGTAGAGATTAGCGGGGGAGAGACCCAGTACTTC
TRBV18	.	.	TRBJ2-2	CASSPTGTPNSNTGELFF	TGTGCCAGCTCACCTACCGGGACTCCAAACTCGAACACCGGGGAGCTGTTTTTT
TRBV6-5	.	TRBD1	TRBJ1-4	CASSPDRGEKLFF	TGTGCCAGCAGCCCCGACAGGGGAGAAAAACTGTTTTTT
TRBV14	.	.	TRBJ2-1	CASSQGSGAGNEQFF	TGTGCCAGCAGCCAGGGTTCGGGGGCGGGGAATGAGCAGTTCTTC
TRBV5-4	.	.	TRBJ1-5	CASLQGRNQPQHF	TGTGCCAGCCTACAGGGTAGGAATCAGCCCCAGCATTTT
TRBV6-2/TRBV6-3	.	TRBD2	TRBJ2-3	CASSYSVSGTSTDTQYF	TGTGCCAGCAGTTACTCGGTTAGCGGGACTAGCACAGATACGCAGTATTTT
TRBV19	once	TRBD1	TRBJ1-2	CASSPQGARGYTF	TGTGCCAGTAGTCCGCAGGGGGCGCGTGGCTACACCTTC
TRBV11-2	.	.	TRBJ2-5	CASSPNLGDAGTQYF	TGTGCCAGCAGCCCAAATTTGGGGGATGCTGGGACCCAGTACTTC
TRBV12-3/TRBV12-4	.	.	TRBJ2-3	CASSLSGAGTQYF	TGTGCCAGCAGTCTATCAGGGGCAGGGACGCAGTATTTT
TRBV6-5	.	.	TRBJ1-1	CASSPLRVVNTEAFF	TGTGCCAGCAGTCCTTTAAGAGTGGTGAACACTGAAGCTTTCTTT
TRBV4-3	.	TRBD2	TRBJ2-1	CASSQELASGGWGEQFF	TGCGCCAGCAGCCAAGAATTGGCTAGCGGGGGATGGGGTGAGCAGTTCTTC
TRBV5-5	.	.	TRBJ1-3	CASSSAGHPSSGNTIYF	TGTGCCAGCAGCTCGGCGGGACATCCTAGCTCTGGAAACACCATATATTTT
TRBV25-1	.	.	TRBJ1-1	CASSEWGGKGTEAFF	TGTGCCAGCAGTGAATGGGGGGGAAAGGGGACTGAAGCTTTCTTT